This passage covers 3 T cell receptor beta chains from one sample sequenced in a study of control samples from healthy donors and cancer patients. Some clones are missing from TCRdb's copy, which holds only in-frame ones; the method was immunoSEQ multiplex PCR. The table lists some 140,000 clones, 70% to 90% of them singletons, with roughly 8.4% in the top ten. Sequenced: blood. The receptors come from a woman under 40 in good health.

The chain joins TRBV4-1 to TRBJ2-2; 7 nucleotides align to TRBD1. The CDR3 is 15 amino acids. Germline CDR1 MGHRA, CDR2 YSYEKL. Germline trimming cut 3 bases from V and 4 bases from J; bases unmatched to any gene: 5. The CDR3 is CASSHLRDSTGELFF. The CDR3, as DNA: TGCGCCAGCAGCCACCTAAGGGACAGCACCGGGGAGCTGTTTTTT.

V usage is TRBV27 and J usage is TRBJ1-2; TRBD1 aligns across 10 bases. The CDR3 contains 13 residues. Germline V lookup: CDR1 MNHEY, CDR2 SMNVEV (reference sequence). The ends lost 6 bases at V and 6 bases at J; junction bases unmatched: 4. The CDR3 sequence: CASSSGTGDGYTF. The CDR3 nucleotides are TGTGCCAGCAGCTCCGGGACAGGGGATGGCTACACCTTC.

The rearrangement joins TRBV11-2 to TRBJ2-1; D is possibly TRBD1 (5 bases). V was cut by 0 bases and J by 6 bases, with 12 bases left in between. The CDR3 runs 15 residues. Per germline, CDR1 SGHAT and CDR2 FQNNGV. The CDR3, as DNA: TGTGCCAGCAGCTTAGAGCGACAGCGTCCCAATGAGCAGTTCTTC. It is translated as CASSLERQRPNEQFF.